This T cell receptor beta chain came from a study of cytomegalovirus exposure and HLA in healthy donors. Use of 60 Vbeta and 13 Jbeta primers characterized the PCR. In the original analysis: Later analysis identified approximately 88 million unique TCR beta chains, about 11 million shared. Here immunoSEQ multiplex PCR was the method, and the copy in TCRdb shows in-frame clones only, minus some. V, J and clone size were drawn from that table, and D and trimming were deduced from the DNA. This table holds about 200,000 clones, around nine tenths found once. The V and J ends lost 0 bases and 4 bases respectively, with 10 bases between them. The CDR3 spans 15 residues. CDR1 and CDR2 (germline): LGHNA, YNFKEQ.

The V and J genes are TRBV4-2 and TRBJ2-1; unclear D gene. The receptor's source is a woman under 30 in good health and CMV-seronegative. Sequencing was performed on PBMCs. Written as DNA, the CDR3 is TGTGCCAGCAGCCAAGAGGAGACGTCATACAATGAGCAGTTCTTC. Translating it yields CASSQEETSYNEQFF.